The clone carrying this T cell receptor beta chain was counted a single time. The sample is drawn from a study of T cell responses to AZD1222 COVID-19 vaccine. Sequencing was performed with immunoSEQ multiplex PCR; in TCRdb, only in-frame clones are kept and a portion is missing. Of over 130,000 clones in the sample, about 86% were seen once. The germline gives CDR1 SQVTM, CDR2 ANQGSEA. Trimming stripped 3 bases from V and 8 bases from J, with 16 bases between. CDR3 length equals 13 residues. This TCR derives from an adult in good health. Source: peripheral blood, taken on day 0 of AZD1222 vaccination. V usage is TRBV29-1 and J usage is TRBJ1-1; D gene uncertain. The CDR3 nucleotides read TGCAGCGTTGACGCACCGGGAAAACGGGAAGCTTTCTTT. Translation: CSVDAPGKREAFF.